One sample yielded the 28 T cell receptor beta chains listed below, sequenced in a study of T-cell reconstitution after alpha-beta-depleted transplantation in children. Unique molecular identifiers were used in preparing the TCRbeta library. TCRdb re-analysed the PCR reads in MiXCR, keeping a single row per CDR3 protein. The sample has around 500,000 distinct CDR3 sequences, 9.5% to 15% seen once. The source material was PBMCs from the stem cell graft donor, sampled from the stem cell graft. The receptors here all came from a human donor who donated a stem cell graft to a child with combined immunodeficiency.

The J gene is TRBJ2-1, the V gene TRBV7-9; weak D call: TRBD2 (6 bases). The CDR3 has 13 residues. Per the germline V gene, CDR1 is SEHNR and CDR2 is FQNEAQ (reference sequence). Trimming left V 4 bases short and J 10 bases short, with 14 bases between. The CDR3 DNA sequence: TGTGCCAGCAGCTCGACTAGGGAGGCCGAGCAGTTCTTC. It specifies CASSSTREAEQFF.

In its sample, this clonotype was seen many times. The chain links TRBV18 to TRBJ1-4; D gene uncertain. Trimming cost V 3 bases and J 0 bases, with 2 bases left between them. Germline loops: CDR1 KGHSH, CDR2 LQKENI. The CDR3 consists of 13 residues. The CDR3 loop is CASSPATNEKLFF. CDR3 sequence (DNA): TGTGCCAGCTCACCTGCAACTAATGAAAAACTGTTTTTT.

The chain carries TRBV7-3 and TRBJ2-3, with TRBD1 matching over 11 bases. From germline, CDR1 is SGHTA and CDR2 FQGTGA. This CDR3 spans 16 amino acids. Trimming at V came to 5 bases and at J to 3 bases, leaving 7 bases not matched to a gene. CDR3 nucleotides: TGTGCCAGCAGCCGAATGGGGACAGGGGGTACAGATACGCAGTATTTT. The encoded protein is CASSRMGTGGTDTQYF.

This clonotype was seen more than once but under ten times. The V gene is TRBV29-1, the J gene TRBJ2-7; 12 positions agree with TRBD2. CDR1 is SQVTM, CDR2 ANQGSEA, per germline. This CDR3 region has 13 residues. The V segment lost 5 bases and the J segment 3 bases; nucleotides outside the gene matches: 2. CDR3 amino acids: CSVKTSGGYEQYF. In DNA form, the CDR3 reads TGCAGCGTTAAGACTAGCGGGGGCTACGAGCAGTACTTC.

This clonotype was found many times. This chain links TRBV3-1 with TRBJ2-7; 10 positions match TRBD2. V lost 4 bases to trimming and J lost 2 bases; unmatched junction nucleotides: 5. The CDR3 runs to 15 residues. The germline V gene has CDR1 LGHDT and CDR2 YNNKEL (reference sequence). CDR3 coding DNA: TGTGCCAGCAGCCCTACTAGCGGGATTACCTACGAGCAGTACTTC. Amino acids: CASSPTSGITYEQYF.

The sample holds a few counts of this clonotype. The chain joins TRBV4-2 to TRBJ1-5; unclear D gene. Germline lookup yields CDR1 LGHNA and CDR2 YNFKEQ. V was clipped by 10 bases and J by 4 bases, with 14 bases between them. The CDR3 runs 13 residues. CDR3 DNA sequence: TGTGCCACGTCATGGGGTGGAAATCAGCCCCAGCATTTT. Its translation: CATSWGGNQPQHF.

This CDR3 reads CASSLVAQSSYEQYF. The DNA for the CDR3 is TGTGCCAGCAGCTTGGTGGCACAGAGCTCCTACGAGCAGTACTTC. The V and J genes are TRBV5-5 and TRBJ2-7; D unclear. Germline loops: CDR1 SGHKS, CDR2 YYEKEE (reference sequence). This CDR3 comprises 15 residues. Trimming took off 0 bases at V and 0 bases at J, with 10 bases between the two ends. The full variable domain, in which reference TRBV5-5 and TRBJ2-7 provide the parts outside the CDR3, is DAGVTQSPTHLIKTRGQQVTLRCSPISGHKSVSWYQQVLGQGPQFIFQYYEKEERGRGNFPDRFSARQFPNYSSELNVNALLLGDSALYLCASSLVAQSSYEQYFGPGTRLTVT.

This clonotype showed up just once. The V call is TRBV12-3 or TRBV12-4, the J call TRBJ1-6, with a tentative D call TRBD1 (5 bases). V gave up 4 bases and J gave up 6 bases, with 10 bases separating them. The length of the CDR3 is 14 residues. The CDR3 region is CASSSRDLNSPLHF. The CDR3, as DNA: TGTGCCAGCAGTTCCCGGGACCTTAATTCACCCCTCCACTTT.

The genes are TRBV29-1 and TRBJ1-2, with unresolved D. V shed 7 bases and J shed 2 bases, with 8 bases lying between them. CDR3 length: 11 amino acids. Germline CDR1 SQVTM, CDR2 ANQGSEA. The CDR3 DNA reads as TGCAGCGGTTTGGAGAACTATGGCTACACCTTC. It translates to CSGLENYGYTF.

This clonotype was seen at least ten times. CDR3 DNA: TGCAGTGCTTCCTTGATCCACGAGCAGTACTTC. Translated: CSASLIHEQYF. The chain joins TRBV20-1 to TRBJ2-7, with D unresolved. Germline V gene lookup returns CDR1 DFQATT and CDR2 SNEGSKA (reference sequence). The V end lost 5 bases, the J end lost 5 bases, and 10 bases lay between the germline ends. This CDR3 is built from 11 residues.

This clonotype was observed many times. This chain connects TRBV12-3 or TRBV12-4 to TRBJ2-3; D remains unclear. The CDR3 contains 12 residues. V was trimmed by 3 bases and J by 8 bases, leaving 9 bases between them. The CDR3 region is CASSLGARTQYF. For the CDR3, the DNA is TGTGCCAGCAGTTTGGGTGCTCGTACGCAGTATTTT.

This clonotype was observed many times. CDR3 in DNA: TGTGCCAGCACCCCCTCGGAGGGGCGGTCAGATACGCAGTATTTT. Amino acid sequence: CASTPSEGRSDTQYF. The rearrangement uses TRBV12-3 or TRBV12-4 and TRBJ2-3; D may be TRBD2 (6 bases). The CDR3 runs to 15 residues. V lost 7 bases to trimming and J lost 4 bases, with 18 bases between them.

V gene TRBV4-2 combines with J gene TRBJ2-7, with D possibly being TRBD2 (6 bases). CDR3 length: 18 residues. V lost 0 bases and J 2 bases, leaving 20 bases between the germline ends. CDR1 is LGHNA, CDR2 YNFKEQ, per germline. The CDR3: CASSQDPGWRGNTYEQYF. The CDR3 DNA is TGTGCCAGCAGCCAAGATCCGGGGTGGCGGGGTAACACCTACGAGCAGTACTTC.

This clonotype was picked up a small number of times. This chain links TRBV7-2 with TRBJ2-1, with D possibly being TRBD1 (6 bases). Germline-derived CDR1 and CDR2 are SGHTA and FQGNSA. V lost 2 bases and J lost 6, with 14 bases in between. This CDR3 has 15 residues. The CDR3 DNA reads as TGTGCCAGCAGCTTAAACAGGGCCCGGGTCAATGAGCAGTTCTTC. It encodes CASSLNRARVNEQFF.

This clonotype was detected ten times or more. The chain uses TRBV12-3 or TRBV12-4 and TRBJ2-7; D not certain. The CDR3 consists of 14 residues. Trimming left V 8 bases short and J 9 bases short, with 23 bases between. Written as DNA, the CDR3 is TGTGCCAGCGGACCGGCTGGAGCAGGCACGGGGCAGTACTTC. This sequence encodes CASGPAGAGTGQYF.

The CDR3 loop reads CSARRDRDLYNEQFF. The CDR3 nucleotides read TGCAGTGCTAGACGGGACAGGGATCTCTACAATGAGCAGTTCTTC. The chain recombines TRBV20-1 with TRBJ2-1, with TRBD1 identical over 9 bases. The CDR3 contains 15 residues. J was trimmed by 3 bases and V by 2 bases; bases with no gene match: 5. Germline V gives CDR1 DFQATT, CDR2 SNEGSKA (reference sequence).

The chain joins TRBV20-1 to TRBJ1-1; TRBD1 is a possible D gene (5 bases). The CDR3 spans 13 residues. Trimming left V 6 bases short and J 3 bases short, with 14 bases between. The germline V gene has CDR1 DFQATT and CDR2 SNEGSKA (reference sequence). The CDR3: CSAVGARDTEAFF. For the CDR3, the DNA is TGCAGTGCCGTCGGGGCGAGGGACACTGAAGCTTTCTTT.

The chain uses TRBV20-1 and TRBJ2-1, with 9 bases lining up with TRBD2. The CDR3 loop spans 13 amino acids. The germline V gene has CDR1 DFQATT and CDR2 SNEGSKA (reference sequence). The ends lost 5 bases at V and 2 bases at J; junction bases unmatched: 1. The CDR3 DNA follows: TGCAGTGCTGCTAGCGGGGCCTACAATGAGCAGTTCTTC. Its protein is CSAASGAYNEQFF.

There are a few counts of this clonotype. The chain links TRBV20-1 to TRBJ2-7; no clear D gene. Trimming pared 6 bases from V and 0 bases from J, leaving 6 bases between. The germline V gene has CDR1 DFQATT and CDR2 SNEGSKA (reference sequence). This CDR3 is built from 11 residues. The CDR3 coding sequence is TGCAGTGCCGCAAGCTCCTACGAGCAGTACTTC. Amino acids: CSAASSYEQYF.

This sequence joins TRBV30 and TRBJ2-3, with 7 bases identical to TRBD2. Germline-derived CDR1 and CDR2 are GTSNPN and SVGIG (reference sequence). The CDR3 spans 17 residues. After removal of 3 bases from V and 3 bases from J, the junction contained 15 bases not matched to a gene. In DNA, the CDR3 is TGTGCCTGGAGCCCAACATACCTGGGCGGGAGAACAGATACGCAGTATTTT. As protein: CAWSPTYLGGRTDTQYF.

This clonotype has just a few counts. CDR3 sequence reads: CASSYGTSGSTDTQYF. DNA for the CDR3: TGTGCCAGCAGTTACGGGACTAGCGGGAGCACAGATACGCAGTATTTT. The genes are TRBV6-5 and TRBJ2-3; 12 positions match TRBD2. Trimming at V came to 2 bases and at J to 0 bases, leaving 0 bases not matched to a gene. CDR3 length: 16 residues. Germline V gene data show CDR1 as MNHEY and CDR2 as SVGAGI.

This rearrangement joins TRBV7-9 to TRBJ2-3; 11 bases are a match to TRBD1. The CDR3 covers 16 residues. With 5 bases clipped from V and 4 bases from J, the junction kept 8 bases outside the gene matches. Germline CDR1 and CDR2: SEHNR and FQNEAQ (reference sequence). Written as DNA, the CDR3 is TGTGCCAGCAGCACTTGGACAGGGGGCCATGCAGATACGCAGTATTTT. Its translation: CASSTWTGGHADTQYF. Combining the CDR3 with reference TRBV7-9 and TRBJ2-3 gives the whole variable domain DTGVSQNPRHKITKRGQNVTFRCDPISEHNRLYWYRQTLGQGPEFLTYFQNEAQLEKSRLLSDRFSAERPKGSFSTLEIQRTEQGDSAMYLCASSTWTGGHADTQYFGPGTRLTVL.

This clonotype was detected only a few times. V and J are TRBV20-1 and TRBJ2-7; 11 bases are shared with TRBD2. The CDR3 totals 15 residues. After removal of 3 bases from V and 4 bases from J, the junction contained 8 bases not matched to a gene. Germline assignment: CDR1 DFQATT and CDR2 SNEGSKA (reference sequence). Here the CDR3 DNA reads TGCAGTGCTAGCAGAAATAGCGGGGGGGTTTACGAGCAGTACTTC. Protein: CSASRNSGGVYEQYF.

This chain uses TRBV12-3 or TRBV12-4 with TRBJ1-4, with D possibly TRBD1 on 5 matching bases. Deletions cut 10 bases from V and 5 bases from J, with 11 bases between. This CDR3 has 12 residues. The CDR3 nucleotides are TGTGCCACCATGGGGGGGAATGAAAAACTGTTTTTT. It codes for CATMGGNEKLFF.

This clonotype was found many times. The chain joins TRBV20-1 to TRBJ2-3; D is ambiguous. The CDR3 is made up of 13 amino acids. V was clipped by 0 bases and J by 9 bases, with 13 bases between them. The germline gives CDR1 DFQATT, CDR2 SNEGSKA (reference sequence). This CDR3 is CSARDAAWVTQYF. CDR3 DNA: TGCAGTGCTAGAGATGCGGCGTGGGTGACGCAGTATTTT.

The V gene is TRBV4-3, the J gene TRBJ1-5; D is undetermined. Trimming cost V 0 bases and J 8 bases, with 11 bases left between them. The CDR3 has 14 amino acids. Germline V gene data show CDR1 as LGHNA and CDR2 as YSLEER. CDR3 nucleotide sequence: TGCGCCAGCAGCCAAGACTCCCTTAAAGAGCCCCAGCATTTT. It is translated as CASSQDSLKEPQHF.

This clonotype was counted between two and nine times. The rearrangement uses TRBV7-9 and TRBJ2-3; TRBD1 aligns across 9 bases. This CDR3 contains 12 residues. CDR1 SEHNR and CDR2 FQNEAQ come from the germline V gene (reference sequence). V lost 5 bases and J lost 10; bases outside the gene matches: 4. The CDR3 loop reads CASSRGQGSQYF. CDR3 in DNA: TGTGCCAGCAGCCGTGGACAGGGGTCGCAGTATTTT. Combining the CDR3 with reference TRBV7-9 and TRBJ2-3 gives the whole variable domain DTGVSQNPRHKITKRGQNVTFRCDPISEHNRLYWYRQTLGQGPEFLTYFQNEAQLEKSRLLSDRFSAERPKGSFSTLEIQRTEQGDSAMYLCASSRGQGSQYFGPGTRLTVL.

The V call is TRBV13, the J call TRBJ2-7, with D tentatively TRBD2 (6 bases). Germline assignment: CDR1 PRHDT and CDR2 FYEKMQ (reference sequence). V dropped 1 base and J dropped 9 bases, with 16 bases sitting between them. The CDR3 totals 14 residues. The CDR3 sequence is CASSLVGAGGVQYF. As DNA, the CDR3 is TGTGCCAGCAGCTTAGTGGGAGCGGGCGGGGTGCAGTACTTC.